This T cell receptor (beta chain) was found in a study of cytomegalovirus exposure and HLA in healthy donors. In the study overall: Among roughly 190 million T cells, an earlier analysis found roughly 100 million unique TCR beta sequences.

The germline V gene encodes CDR1 SGHRS and CDR2 YFSETQ. The CDR3 runs to 16 residues. The V end lost 0 bases, the J end lost 4 bases, and 14 bases lay between the germline ends. The PCR ran on 60 Vbeta and 13 Jbeta primers. Profiled with immunoSEQ multiplex PCR; TCRdb holds only in-frame clones, not every one. The sample includes fewer than 150,000 clones, about three quarters of them seen just once. This rearrangement joins TRBV5-1 to TRBJ2-1; D might be TRBD1 (5 bases). Sequencing used PBMCs. The clonotype was recovered from a woman in her 30s in good health and CMV-seronegative. CDR3 region: CASSLARGAAYNEQFF. The CDR3 DNA reads TGCGCCAGCAGCTTGGCCCGTGGGGCCGCTTACAATGAGCAGTTCTTC. Based on the CDR3 plus reference TRBV5-1 and TRBJ2-1, the full variable domain is KAGVTQTPRYLIKTRGQQVTLSCSPISGHRSVSWYQQTPGQGLQFLFEYFSETQRNKGNFPGRFSGRQFSNSRSEMNVSTLELGDSALYLCASSLARGAAYNEQFFGPGTRLTVL.